This T cell receptor (beta chain) appears in the sequencing data of a study of blood T cell repertoires in COVID-19 (dated by TCRdb to 2019 to 2021). About the study as a whole: Collaborator samples came from the United States, Italy and Spain and covered acute and convalescent phases of COVID-19. The material from the prospective study consisted of cDNA or gDNA derived from T cells, B-cell-depleted T cells, or PBMCs. Deeply sampled blood TCRbeta repertoires from subjects exposed to, actively infected with, or recovered from COVID-19 were included in the dataset. The repertoires were released in a freely available public database intended as a resource for research on the immune response to SARS-CoV-2. The samples were drawn from two sources: the first 160 participants of the ongoing ImmuneRACE study, and 1,254 subjects contributed by 6 global collaborators. A de-identified subject ID, COVID-19 status, age in years and sex were almost always included in the sample metadata. HLA class I and class II types, where available, came from metadata supplied by the sample provider rather than from assay-based typing. The investigation overall reported the following: The quantity of clinical and demographic metadata differed by source and by participant and was supplied without curation.

TCRbeta CDR3 regions were amplified from genomic DNA by means of the immunoSEQ Assay, a bias-controlled multiplex PCR. From the authors' description of their analysis: The number of nucleated cells in each sample was estimated from the amplification of reference gene primers within the assay. Sequence reads were collapsed and filtered to measure the absolute abundance of every unique TCRbeta CDR3 rearrangement. Productive Simpson clonality was computed per sample as the square root of Simpson's diversity index over productive rearrangements. TCRdb took this table from immuneACCESS and kept in-frame rearrangements with V and J called. Such tables lack part of the clones; where checked against another copy, unresolved V genes explain under half of the gap, and the rest is unexplained. The V and J calls and the clone size are those of that table, but D and trimming were determined from the DNA. A total of under 150,000 clones appear in this sample, roughly 79% of them only once. The ten largest account for approximately 8.4% of the sample.

Each collaborating institution followed its own protocols to collect whole blood in K2EDTA tubes. For TCRbeta analysis, collaborators shipped samples as frozen whole blood, isolated PBMCs, or DNA extracted from either of those sample types. V is reduced by 4 bases and J by 7 bases, leaving a spacing of 10 bases between them. The CDR3 runs 12 amino acids, cysteine and phenylalanine included. CDR3 DNA only is kept here, 36 bases in frame from base 1. The CDR1 and CDR2 encoded by the germline V gene (reference sequence) are MNHEY and SMNVEV. This clone was observed once. Its binding antigen is unknown. The record has no base qualities; no much larger clone is one base away.

Sequenced sample: peripheral blood. This TCR came from a human donor with acute or convalescent COVID-19. The donor label of this sample is uncertain. The chain was built from TRBV27 and TRBJ1-2; TRBD1 is possibly the D segment (5 matching bases). The CDR3 protein: CASSSPGSGYTF. The DNA reads TGTGCCAGCAGTTCCCCAGGGTCTGGCTACACCTTC.